This T cell receptor (beta chain) came from a study of long-term antiretroviral therapy in people with HIV. Study-level points and caveats: With ART, diversity went up but was still lower than in transplant donor controls.

For this clone: What it recognizes is unknown.

Each contributor possessed a minimum of one pre-ART and a minimum of two post-ART PBMC samples. All participants with HIV were treated in the United States. A v3.0 immunoSEQ assay was performed at survey level. Sequenced by immunoSEQ multiplex PCR; TCRdb stores in-frame clones only, minus some. Here the sample spans some 14,000 clones, 75% to 85% being singletons. The CDR3 extends over 14 amino acids. V lost 1 base to trimming and J lost 1 base; unmatched junction nucleotides: 2. Per the germline V gene, CDR1 is SGHRS and CDR2 is YFSETQ. This TCR was sampled from a middle-aged man with HIV. The V and J genes are TRBV5-1 and TRBJ2-7; 7 bases line up with TRBD1. The starting material was unsorted PBMCs, obtained 3.1 years after starting antiretroviral therapy. The CDR3 here is CASSLTGASYEQYF. The CDR3 DNA follows: TGCGCCAGCAGCTTGACAGGGGCGTCCTACGAGCAGTACTTC.